This TCR beta chain was identified during a study of blood T cell repertoires in COVID-19. The CDR3 is made up of 13 amino acids. The V gene lost 6 bases and the J gene lost 1 base, with 9 bases spanning the gap. CDR1 is SGHTA and CDR2 is FQGTGA in the germline V gene. Data came from immunoSEQ multiplex PCR; TCRdb stores just in-frame clones and leaves some out. The sample consists of some 150,000 clones, 87% of them appearing once. V gene TRBV7-3 combines with J gene TRBJ1-1; maybe TRBD1 (5 bases). The sample taken for sequencing was peripheral blood. The clonotype comes from a woman aged 45-60 years with acute or convalescent COVID-19. Here the CDR3 DNA reads TGTGCCAGCAGTTTAGGACAGAACACTGAAGCTTTCTTT. Residues: CASSLGQNTEAFF.